These 11 T cell receptor beta chains originate from one sample sequenced in a study of T cell changes during pregnancy in multiple sclerosis. Clones were read by immunoSEQ multiplex PCR, and TCRdb kept only the in-frame ones, dropping some. The sample includes around 25,000 clones, 75% to 90% of them seen just once. Source: CD8+ T cells from peripheral blood mononuclear cells, taken in the first trimester of pregnancy. The receptor source for this set is a female donor in good health, enrolled as a control in a pregnancy study.

The rearrangement joins TRBV27 to TRBJ2-3; TRBD2 matches at 9 bases. J was trimmed by 2 bases and V by 0 bases; bases with no gene match: 3. The germline V gene encodes CDR1 MNHEY and CDR2 SMNVEV (reference sequence). The CDR3 consists of 16 residues. Here the CDR3 reads CASSLSAGGYTDTQYF. CDR3 coding DNA: TGTGCCAGCAGTTTATCGGCGGGGGGGTACACAGATACGCAGTATTTT.

The chain couples TRBV13 to TRBJ2-3; TRBD1 aligns across 8 bases. The CDR3 has 15 residues. V gave up 5 bases and J gave up 2 bases; unmatched junction bases: 6. Looked up from germline, CDR1 is PRHDT and CDR2 is FYEKMQ (reference sequence). The CDR3 region has the DNA TGTGCCAGCAGCCTGGGACAGGAAATCACAGATACGCAGTATTTT. Translating gives CASSLGQEITDTQYF.

This chain uses TRBV6-6 with TRBJ2-3, with a weak D call TRBD2 (6 bases). This CDR3 has 13 residues. Germline loops: CDR1 MNHNY, CDR2 SVGAGI (reference sequence). V was trimmed by 5 bases and J by 4 bases, leaving 10 bases between them. The CDR3 sequence: CASSALAADTQYF. CDR3 bases: TGTGCCAGCAGTGCCTTAGCGGCAGATACGCAGTATTTT.

The chain is built from TRBV2 and TRBJ1-5, with D maybe TRBD1 (5 bases). CDR1 SNHLY and CDR2 FYNNEI come from the germline V gene. V lost 4 bases and J lost 2, with 12 bases in between. This CDR3 region has 15 residues. The CDR3 region has the DNA TGTGCCAGCAGTGGACGGGGGGATGGCAATCAGCCCCAGCATTTT. It is translated as CASSGRGDGNQPQHF.

The chain has TRBV4-1 and TRBJ1-2, with D possibly being TRBD1 (5 bases). The germline V gene encodes CDR1 MGHRA and CDR2 YSYEKL. The CDR3 extends over 15 amino acids. The germline V and J ends were trimmed by 1 base and 0 bases, with 9 bases remaining between them. The CDR3 spells CASSQVQDTNYGYTF. The DNA for the CDR3 is TGCGCCAGCAGCCAAGTCCAGGACACTAACTATGGCTACACCTTC.

V gene TRBV28 combines with J gene TRBJ1-6; TRBD1 matches 7 bases. The length of the CDR3 is 14 residues. Per the germline V gene, CDR1 is MDHEN and CDR2 is SYDVKM. Trimming at V came to 6 bases and at J to 9 bases, leaving 8 bases not matched to a gene. The DNA of the CDR3 is TGTGCCAGCAGCCCCGGGACAGCTTCTTCACCCCTCCACTTT. Its translation: CASSPGTASSPLHF.

This clone was detected once. The rearrangement uses TRBV5-8 and TRBJ1-1; no definite D call. V dropped 0 bases and J dropped 1 base, with 13 bases sitting between them. The CDR3 consists of 16 residues. Germline CDR1 reads SGHTS; CDR2 reads YDEGEE. The CDR3 is CASSLVRQTGNTEAFF. CDR3 in DNA: TGTGCCAGCAGCTTGGTCCGCCAAACTGGGAACACTGAAGCTTTCTTT.

The chain couples TRBV9 to TRBJ2-3, with 9 bases matching TRBD2. The CDR3 has 16 residues. Germline trimming cut 0 bases from V and 2 bases from J; bases unmatched to any gene: 4. The germline CDR1 and CDR2 sequences are SGDLS and YYNGEE. CDR3 protein: CASSVGLAGLTDTQYF. The CDR3 bases are TGTGCCAGCAGCGTAGGTCTAGCGGGGCTCACAGATACGCAGTATTTT.

Within the sample, this clone is medium-sized. This chain joins TRBV10-3 and TRBJ2-7; 8 bases align to TRBD2. CDR3 length equals 15 residues. The germline CDR1 and CDR2 sequences are ENHRY and SYGVKD. V dropped 0 bases and J dropped 2; count of bases not matched to a gene: 3. The CDR3 coding sequence is TGTGCCATCAGTGAGTCAACTAGCGGCACCTACGAGCAGTACTTC. Protein product: CAISESTSGTYEQYF.

The chain couples TRBV21-1 to TRBJ2-7; the D segment call TRBD1 is taken from the table without a DNA check. TRBV21-1 counts as a pseudogene. This CDR3 comprises 11 residues. The CDR3 sequence is CASSKQYEQYF. The CDR3 DNA reads as TGTGCCAGCAGCAAACAATACGAGCAGTACTTC.

The gene calls are TRBV2 and TRBJ1-3; D not certain. CDR3 size: 16 residues. Germline assignment: CDR1 SNHLY and CDR2 FYNNEI. V lost 6 bases and J lost 4, with 19 bases in between. CDR3 amino acids: CASSKEGPRRGNTIYF. The CDR3 bases are TGTGCCAGCAGCAAAGAGGGTCCCCGGAGAGGAAACACCATATATTTT.